This passage covers 5 T cell receptor beta chains from one sample sequenced in a study of OX40 agonist ivuxolimab in advanced cancers. Assay used: immunoSEQ multiplex PCR; TCRdb lists only in-frame clones, some missing. The sample shows roughly 50,000 clones, over 70% of them seen only once. The sequenced sample was CD4+ or CD8+ T cells sorted from blood, obtained in a trial of the OX40 agonist ivuxolimab. Every receptor here comes from an adult with an advanced solid tumor such as melanoma, head and neck, liver or kidney cancer.

A word on this clone: A junction boundary mismatches the germline segment, possibly from a read error. CDR3: CAWGVRTGAEAFF. In DNA, the CDR3 is TGTGCCTGGGGTGTACGGACAGGCGCCGAAGCTTTCTTT. The rearrangement uses TRBV30 and TRBJ1-1; 7 bases match TRBD1. Germline CDR1 and CDR2: GTSNPN and SVGIG (reference sequence). The CDR3 consists of 13 residues.

The gene calls are TRBV6-6 and TRBJ1-2, with 8 bases lining up with TRBD1. After removal of 5 bases from V and 2 bases from J, the junction contained 7 bases not matched to a gene. The CDR3 spans 15 residues. CDR1 is MNHNY, CDR2 SVGAGI, per germline (reference sequence). DNA of the CDR3: TGTGCCAGCAGTGCGCCGGGACAGGTCAACTATGGCTACACCTTC. Protein product: CASSAPGQVNYGYTF.

This rearrangement joins TRBV14 to TRBJ1-1; D call uncertain. V lost 1 base to trimming and J lost 0 bases, with 6 bases between them. The CDR3 has 14 residues. The germline V gene has CDR1 SGHDN and CDR2 FVKESK. CDR3 sequence reads: CASSQVFVNTEAFF. CDR3 nucleotide sequence: TGTGCCAGCAGCCAAGTATTCGTGAACACTGAAGCTTTCTTT.

The chain links TRBV7-9 to TRBJ2-7; 13 positions match TRBD2. V trimming: 0 bases; J trimming: 1 base; junction bases outside the gene matches: 9. Germline V gives CDR1 SEHNR, CDR2 FQNEAQ (reference sequence). The CDR3 contains 19 residues. The CDR3 DNA reads as TGTGCCAGCAGCTTAGCAGGACTAGCGGGAGATAGGGTGTCCTACGAGCAGTACTTC. The encoded protein is CASSLAGLAGDRVSYEQYF. Looking up the rest from reference TRBV7-9 and TRBJ2-7 gives the full variable domain: DTGVSQNPRHKITKRGQNVTFRCDPISEHNRLYWYRQTLGQGPEFLTYFQNEAQLEKSRLLSDRFSAERPKGSFSTLEIQRTEQGDSAMYLCASSLAGLAGDRVSYEQYFGPGTRLTVT.

The chain has TRBV4-3 and TRBJ2-6, with no clear D. This CDR3 comprises 16 residues. V lost 6 bases, J lost 2 bases, and 14 bases lay in between. Germline loops: CDR1 LGHNA, CDR2 YSLEER. CDR3 protein: CASSPRWVAGANVLTF. As DNA, the CDR3 is TGCGCCAGCAGTCCTCGATGGGTGGCTGGGGCCAACGTCCTGACTTTC.